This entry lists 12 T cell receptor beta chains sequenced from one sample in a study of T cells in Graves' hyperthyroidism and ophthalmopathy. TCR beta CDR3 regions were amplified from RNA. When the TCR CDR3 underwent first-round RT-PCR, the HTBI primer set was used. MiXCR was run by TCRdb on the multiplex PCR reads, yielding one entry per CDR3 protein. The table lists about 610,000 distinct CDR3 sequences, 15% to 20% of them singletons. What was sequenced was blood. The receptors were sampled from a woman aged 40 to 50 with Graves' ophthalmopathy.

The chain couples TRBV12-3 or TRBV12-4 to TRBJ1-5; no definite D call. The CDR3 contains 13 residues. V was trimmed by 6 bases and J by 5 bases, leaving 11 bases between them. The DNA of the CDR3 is TGTGCCAGCAGGGGTATTGGATATCAGCCCCAGCATTTT. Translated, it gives CASRGIGYQPQHF.

CDR3 bases: TGTGCCAGCAAGAAAGGGACAGGGTCCCCTCTCCGGGAAAAACTGTTTTTT. It specifies CASKKGTGSPLREKLFF. The chain carries TRBV6-2 or TRBV6-3 and TRBJ1-4, with 9 bases that match TRBD1. J lost 8 bases, V lost 7 bases, and 17 bases had no gene match. Germline CDR1 and CDR2: MNHEY and SVGEGT. The CDR3 runs 17 residues.

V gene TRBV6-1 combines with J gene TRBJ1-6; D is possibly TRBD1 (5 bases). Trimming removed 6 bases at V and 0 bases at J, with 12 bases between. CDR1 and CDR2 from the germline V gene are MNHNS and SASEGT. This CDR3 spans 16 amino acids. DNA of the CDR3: TGTGCCAGCAGAAGGGACCTTAGCTCCTATAATTCACCCCTCCACTTT. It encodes CASRRDLSSYNSPLHF.

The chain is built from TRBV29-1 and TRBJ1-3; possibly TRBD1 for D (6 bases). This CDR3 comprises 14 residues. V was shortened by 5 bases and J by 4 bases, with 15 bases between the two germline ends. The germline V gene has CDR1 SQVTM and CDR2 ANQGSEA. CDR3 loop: CSVSLHRDGNTIYF. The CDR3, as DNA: TGCAGCGTTTCACTCCACAGGGACGGAAACACCATATATTTT.

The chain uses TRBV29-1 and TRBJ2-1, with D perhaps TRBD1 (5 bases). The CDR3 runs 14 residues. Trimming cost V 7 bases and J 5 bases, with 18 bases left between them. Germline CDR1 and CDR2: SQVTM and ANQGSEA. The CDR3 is CSADIGDSDNEQFF. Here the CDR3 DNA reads TGCAGCGCAGACATAGGCGACAGTGACAATGAGCAGTTCTTC.

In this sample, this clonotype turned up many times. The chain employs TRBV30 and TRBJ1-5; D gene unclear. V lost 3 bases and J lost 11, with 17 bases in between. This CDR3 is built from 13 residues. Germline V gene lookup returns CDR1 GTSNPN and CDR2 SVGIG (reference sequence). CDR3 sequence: CAWSGHPDQTQHF. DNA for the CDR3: TGTGCCTGGAGCGGGCACCCAGATCAAACCCAGCATTTT.

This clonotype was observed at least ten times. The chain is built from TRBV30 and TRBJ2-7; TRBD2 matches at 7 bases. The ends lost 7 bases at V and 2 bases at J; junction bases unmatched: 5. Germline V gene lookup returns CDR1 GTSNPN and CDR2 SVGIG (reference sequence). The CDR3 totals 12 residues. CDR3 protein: CAFGGSAYEQYF. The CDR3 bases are TGTGCCTTCGGGGGGTCAGCCTACGAGCAGTACTTC.

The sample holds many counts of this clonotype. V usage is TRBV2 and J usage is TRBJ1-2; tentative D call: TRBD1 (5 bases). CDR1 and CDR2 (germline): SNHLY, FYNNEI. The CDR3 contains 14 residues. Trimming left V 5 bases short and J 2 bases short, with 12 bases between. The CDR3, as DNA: TGTGCCAGCAGTCCGGCGACAGCAAACTATGGCTACACCTTC. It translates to CASSPATANYGYTF.

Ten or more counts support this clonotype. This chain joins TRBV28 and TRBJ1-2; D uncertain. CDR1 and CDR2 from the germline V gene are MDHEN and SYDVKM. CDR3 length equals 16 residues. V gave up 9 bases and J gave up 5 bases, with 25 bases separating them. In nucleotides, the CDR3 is TGTGCCAGTCGCACCCCGGGCGGTCAGACCCAATATGGCTACACCTTC. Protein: CASRTPGGQTQYGYTF.

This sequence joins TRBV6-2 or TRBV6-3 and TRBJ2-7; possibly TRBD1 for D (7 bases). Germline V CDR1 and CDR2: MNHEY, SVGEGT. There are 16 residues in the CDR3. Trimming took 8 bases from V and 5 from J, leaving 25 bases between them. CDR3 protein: CASSIRLRDSGHEQYF. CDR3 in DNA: TGTGCCAGCTCGATCAGGCTCCGGGACAGCGGGCACGAGCAGTACTTC.

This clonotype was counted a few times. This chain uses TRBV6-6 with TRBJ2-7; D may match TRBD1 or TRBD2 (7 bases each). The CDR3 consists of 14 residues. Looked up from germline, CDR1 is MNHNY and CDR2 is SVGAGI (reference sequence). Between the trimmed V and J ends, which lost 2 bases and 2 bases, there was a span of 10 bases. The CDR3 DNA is TGTGCCAGCAGTTACCCAGGGGGGGCCTACGAGCAGTACTTC. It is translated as CASSYPGGAYEQYF.

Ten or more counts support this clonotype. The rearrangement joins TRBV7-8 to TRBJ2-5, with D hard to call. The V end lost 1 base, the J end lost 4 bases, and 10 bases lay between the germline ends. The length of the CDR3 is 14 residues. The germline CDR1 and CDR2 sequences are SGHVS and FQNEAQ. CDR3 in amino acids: CASSLEFLVETQYF. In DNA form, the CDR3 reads TGTGCCAGCAGCTTAGAGTTCCTAGTAGAGACCCAGTACTTC.